The 5 T cell receptor beta chains reported below all come from one sample, sequenced in a study of CD8 T cells in ankylosing spondylitis. Study findings and constraints: The study identified a TCR beta motif of 7 or 8 highly homologous variants that appeared characteristic of ankylosing spondylitis blood.

TCRdb re-derived calls from the 5' RACE reads in MiXCR, one entry per CDR3 protein. The sample holds about 480,000 distinct CDR3 sequences; roughly 15% are singletons and the top ten take about 0.94%. Antigens for these TCRs are unknown. The sequencing input was blood, either unsorted or a sorted T cell fraction (not recorded which). The origin of the receptors is a male donor with ankylosing spondylitis.

The chain recombines TRBV6-2 or TRBV6-3 with TRBJ2-1, with TRBD2 matching 7 bases. Losses at the gene ends were 6 bases for V and 9 bases for J; bases not matched to a gene: 8. Germline loops: CDR1 MNHEY, CDR2 SVGEGT. This CDR3 has 13 residues. In nucleotides, the CDR3 is TGTGCCAGCAGCCCGGGGGGATTAGGTGAGCAGTTCTTC. Its translation is CASSPGGLGEQFF.

The V call is TRBV7-2, the J call TRBJ2-5; TRBD1 matches 12 bases. The CDR3 has 15 amino acids. Germline loops: CDR1 SGHTA, CDR2 FQGNSA. The ends lost 2 bases at V and 4 bases at J; junction bases unmatched: 2. The CDR3 region has the DNA TGTGCCAGCAGCTTATGGGACAGGGGGCGAGAGACCCAGTACTTC. It codes for CASSLWDRGRETQYF.

The V and J genes are TRBV4-2 and TRBJ1-2; 8 bases are a match to TRBD1. The CDR3 extends over 14 amino acids. The V and J ends lost 4 bases and 1 base, in that order; junction bases with no gene match: 2. Germline CDR1 is LGHNA and CDR2 is YNFKEQ. The CDR3 is CASSRQGNNYGYTF. The CDR3 nucleotides are TGTGCCAGCAGCCGACAGGGGAATAACTATGGCTACACCTTC.

The J gene is TRBJ2-3, the V gene TRBV7-3; TRBD2 agrees at 8 bases. The CDR3 loop spans 15 amino acids. The V gene's germline CDR1 is SGHTA and CDR2 FQGTGA. The V gene end was trimmed by 1 base and the J gene end by 4 bases; junction bases not matched to a gene: 4. Here the CDR3 DNA reads TGTGCCAGCAGCTTAAAGGGGGGACTAGCAGATACGCAGTATTTT. This gives the protein CASSLKGGLADTQYF. The variable domain in full, with the rest retrieved from reference TRBV7-3 and TRBJ2-3, is GAGVSQTPSNKVTEKGKYVELRCDPISGHTALYWYRQSLGQGPEFLIYFQGTGAADDSGLPNDRFFAVRPEGSVSTLKIQRTERGDSAVYLCASSLKGGLADTQYFGPGTRLTVL.

V and J are TRBV7-8 and TRBJ2-3; D assignment may be TRBD1 or TRBD2 (5 bases each). V was pared by 5 bases and J by 5 bases, with 14 bases between. This CDR3 is 14 amino acids long. CDR1 is SGHVS, CDR2 FQNEAQ, per germline. Here the CDR3 reads CASSVKVGVDTQYF. The CDR3 nucleotides read TGTGCCAGCAGCGTTAAGGTGGGGGTAGATACGCAGTATTTT.